Given below is one TCR beta chain in context. This specimen comes from a study of T-cell reconstitution after alpha-beta-depleted transplantation in children. The CDR3 has 16 amino acids. Trimming removed 0 bases from V and 0 bases from J, with 10 bases in between. Germline CDR1 SGHRS, CDR2 YFSETQ. It was with unique molecular identifiers that the TCRbeta library was prepared. TCRdb passed the PCR reads through MiXCR, listing each CDR3 protein once. The repertoire has a few hundred thousand distinct CDR3 sequences, approximately 16% of them found once; the top ten carry 3% to 4%. This clonotype was sampled from a human donor who donated a stem cell graft to a child with acute lymphoblastic leukemia. The sequencing here drew on PBMCs from the stem cell graft donor, taken from the stem cell graft. The chain uses TRBV5-1 and TRBJ1-3; unclear D gene. The DNA of the CDR3 is TGCGCCAGCAGCTTGGATGGGTGGAGCTCTGGAAACACCATATATTTT. This encodes CASSLDGWSSGNTIYF.